The clone carrying this TCR beta chain was recorded a few times. What it binds is not known. The data are from a study of blood T cells in healthy people across ages. The wider study: Through template switching, about one barcoded beta molecule was captured per two T cells, as measured in model experiments. General study points: Calculation of diversity from one million T cells yielded estimates considered to be underestimates.

The total RNA that was extracted per sample amounted to at least 5 micrograms. V was pared by 3 bases and J by 0 bases, with 7 bases between. The CDR3 extends over 13 amino acids. CDR1 SQVTM and CDR2 ANQGSEA come from the germline V gene. With a J-beta primer mix and a sample-barcoded 5' primer, a second PCR ran about 7 to 11 cycles. Through a template-switch adaptor with 12 random nucleotides, each cDNA molecule received a tag. TCRdb itself ran the 5' RACE reads through MiXCR, one entry per CDR3 protein. The sample holds 780,000 or so distinct CDR3 sequences, around half seen once. This TCR came from an elderly man in good health. The specimen sequenced was blood. This chain links TRBV29-1 with TRBJ2-3; either TRBD1 or TRBD2 may fit D (5 bases each). The CDR3 DNA sequence: TGCAGCGTTGATGGGGGTAGCACAGATACGCAGTATTTT. The encoded protein is CSVDGGSTDTQYF.